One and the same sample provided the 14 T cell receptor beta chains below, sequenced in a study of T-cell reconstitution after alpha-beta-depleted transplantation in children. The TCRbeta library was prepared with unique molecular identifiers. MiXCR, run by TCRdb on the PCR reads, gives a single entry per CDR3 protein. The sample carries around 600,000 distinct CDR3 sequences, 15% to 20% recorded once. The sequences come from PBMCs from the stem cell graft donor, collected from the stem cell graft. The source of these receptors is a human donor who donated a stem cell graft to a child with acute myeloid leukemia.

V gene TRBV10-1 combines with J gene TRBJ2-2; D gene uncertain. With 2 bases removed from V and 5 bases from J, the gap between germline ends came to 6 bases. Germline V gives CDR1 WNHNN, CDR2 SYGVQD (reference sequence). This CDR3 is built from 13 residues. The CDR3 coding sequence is TGCGCCAGCAGTGAGGGCCGAACCGGGGAGCTGTTTTTT. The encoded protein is CASSEGRTGELFF.

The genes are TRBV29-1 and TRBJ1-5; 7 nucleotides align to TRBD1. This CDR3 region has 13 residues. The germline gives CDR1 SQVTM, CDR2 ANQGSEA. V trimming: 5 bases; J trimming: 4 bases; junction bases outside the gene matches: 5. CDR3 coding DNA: TGCAGCGTTTGGCCAGGGGGTAATCAGCCCCAGCATTTT. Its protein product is CSVWPGGNQPQHF.

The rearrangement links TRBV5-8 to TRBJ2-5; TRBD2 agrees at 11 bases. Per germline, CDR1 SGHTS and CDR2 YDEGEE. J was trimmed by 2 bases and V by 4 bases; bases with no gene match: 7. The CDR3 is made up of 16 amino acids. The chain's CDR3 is CASSPPRLAGQETQYF. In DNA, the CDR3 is TGTGCCAGCAGCCCCCCCCGACTAGCGGGACAAGAGACCCAGTACTTC.

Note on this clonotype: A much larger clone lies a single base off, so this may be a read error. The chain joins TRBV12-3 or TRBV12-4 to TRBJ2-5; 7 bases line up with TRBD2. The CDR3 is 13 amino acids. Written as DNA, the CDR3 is TGTGCCAGCTACAGCGGGGAGGGAGAGACCCGGTACTTC. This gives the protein CASYSGEGETRYF.

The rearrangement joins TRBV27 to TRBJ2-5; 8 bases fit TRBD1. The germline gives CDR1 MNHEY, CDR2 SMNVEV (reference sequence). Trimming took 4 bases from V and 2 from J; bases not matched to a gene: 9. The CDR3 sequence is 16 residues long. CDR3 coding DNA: TGTGCCAGCAGTTGGTCCGCGCAGGGGGCACAAGAGACCCAGTACTTC. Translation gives CASSWSAQGAQETQYF.

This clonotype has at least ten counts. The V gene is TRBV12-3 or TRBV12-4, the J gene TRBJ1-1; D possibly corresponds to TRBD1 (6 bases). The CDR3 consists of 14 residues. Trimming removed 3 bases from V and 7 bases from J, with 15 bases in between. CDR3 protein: CASSFAQGGGEAFF. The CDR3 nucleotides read TGTGCCAGCAGTTTTGCACAGGGAGGTGGTGAAGCTTTCTTT.

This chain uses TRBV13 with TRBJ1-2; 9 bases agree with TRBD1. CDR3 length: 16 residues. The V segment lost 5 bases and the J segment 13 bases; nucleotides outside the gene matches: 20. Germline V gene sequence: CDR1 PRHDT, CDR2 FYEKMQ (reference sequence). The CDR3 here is CASSGAGDRDRAVRTF. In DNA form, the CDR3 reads TGTGCCAGCAGCGGAGCGGGGGACCGGGACAGGGCCGTTCGCACCTTC.

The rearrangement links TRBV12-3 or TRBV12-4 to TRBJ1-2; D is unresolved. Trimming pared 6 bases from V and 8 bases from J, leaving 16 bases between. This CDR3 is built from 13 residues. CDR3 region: CASSRRALDGYTF. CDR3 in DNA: TGTGCCAGCAGCCGACGGGCCCTGGACGGCTACACCTTC.

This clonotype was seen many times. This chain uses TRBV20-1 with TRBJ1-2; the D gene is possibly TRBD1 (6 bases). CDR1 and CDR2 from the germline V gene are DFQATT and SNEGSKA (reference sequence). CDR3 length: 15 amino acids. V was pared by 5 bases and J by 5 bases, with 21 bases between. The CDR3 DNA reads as TGCAGTGCTTCTCCGAGGGGGGGGACCTCATATGGCTACACCTTC. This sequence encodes CSASPRGGTSYGYTF.

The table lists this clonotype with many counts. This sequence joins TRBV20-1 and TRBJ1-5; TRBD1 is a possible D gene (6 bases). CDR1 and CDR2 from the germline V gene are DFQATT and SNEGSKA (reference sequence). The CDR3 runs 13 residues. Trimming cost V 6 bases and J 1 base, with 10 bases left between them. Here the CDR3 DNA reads TGCAGTGCCAGGGGACGAAGCAATCAGCCCCAGCATTTT. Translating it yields CSARGRSNQPQHF.

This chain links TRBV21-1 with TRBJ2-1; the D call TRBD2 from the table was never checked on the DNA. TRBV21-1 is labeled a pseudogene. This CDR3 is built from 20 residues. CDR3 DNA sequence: TGTGCCAGCAGCAAATGCTCCGTGAAGCGGGGGGGTGATTGGTCCAATGAGCAGTTCTTC. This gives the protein CASSKCSVKRGGDWSNEQFF.

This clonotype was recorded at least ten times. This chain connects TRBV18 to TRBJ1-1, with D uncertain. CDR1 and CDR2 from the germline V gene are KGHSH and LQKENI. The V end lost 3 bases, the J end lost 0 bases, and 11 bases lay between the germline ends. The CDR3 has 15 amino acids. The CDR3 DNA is TGTGCCAGCTCACCCCAGGAAGATTTGAACACTGAAGCTTTCTTT. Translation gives CASSPQEDLNTEAFF.

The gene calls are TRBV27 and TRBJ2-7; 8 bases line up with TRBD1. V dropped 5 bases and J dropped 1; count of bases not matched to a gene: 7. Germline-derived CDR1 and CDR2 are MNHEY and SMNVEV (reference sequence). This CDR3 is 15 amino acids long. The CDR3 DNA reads TGTGCCAGCAGTACCTCACGGGACAGGTCCTACGAGCAGTACGTC. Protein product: CASSTSRDRSYEQYV.

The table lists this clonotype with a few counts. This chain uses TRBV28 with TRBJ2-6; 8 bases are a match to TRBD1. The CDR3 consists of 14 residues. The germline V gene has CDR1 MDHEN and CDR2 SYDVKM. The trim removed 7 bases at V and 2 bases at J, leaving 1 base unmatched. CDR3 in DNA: TGTGCCAGCACACAGGGGGCTGGGGCCAACGTCCTGACTTTC. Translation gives CASTQGAGANVLTF.